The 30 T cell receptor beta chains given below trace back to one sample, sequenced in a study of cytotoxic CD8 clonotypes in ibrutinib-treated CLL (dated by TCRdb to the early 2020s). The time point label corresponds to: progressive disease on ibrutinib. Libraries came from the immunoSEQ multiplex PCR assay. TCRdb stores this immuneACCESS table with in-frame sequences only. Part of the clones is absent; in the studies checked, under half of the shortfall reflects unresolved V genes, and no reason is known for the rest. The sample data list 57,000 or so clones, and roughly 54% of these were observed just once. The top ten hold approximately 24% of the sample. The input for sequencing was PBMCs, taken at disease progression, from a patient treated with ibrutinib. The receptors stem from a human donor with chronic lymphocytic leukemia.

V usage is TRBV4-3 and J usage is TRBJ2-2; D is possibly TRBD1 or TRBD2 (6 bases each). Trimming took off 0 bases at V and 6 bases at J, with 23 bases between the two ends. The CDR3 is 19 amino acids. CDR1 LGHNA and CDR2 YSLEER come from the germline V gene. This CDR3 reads CASSQEWRETGTVPGELFF. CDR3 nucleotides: TGCGCCAGCAGCCAAGAATGGAGGGAAACAGGGACGGTACCCGGGGAGCTGTTTTTT.

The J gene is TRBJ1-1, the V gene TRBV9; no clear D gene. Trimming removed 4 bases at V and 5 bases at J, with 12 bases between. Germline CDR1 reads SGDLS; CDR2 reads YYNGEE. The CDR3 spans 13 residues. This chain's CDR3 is CASSSMESTEAFF. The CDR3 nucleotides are TGTGCCAGCAGCTCGATGGAATCGACTGAAGCTTTCTTT.

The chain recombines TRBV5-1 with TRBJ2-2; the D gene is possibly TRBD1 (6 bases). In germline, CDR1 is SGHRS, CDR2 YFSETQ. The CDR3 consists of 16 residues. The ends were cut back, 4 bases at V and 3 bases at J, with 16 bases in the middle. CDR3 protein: CASSRTIQGHTGELFF. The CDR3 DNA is TGCGCCAGCAGCCGCACCATACAGGGTCACACCGGGGAGCTGTTTTTT.

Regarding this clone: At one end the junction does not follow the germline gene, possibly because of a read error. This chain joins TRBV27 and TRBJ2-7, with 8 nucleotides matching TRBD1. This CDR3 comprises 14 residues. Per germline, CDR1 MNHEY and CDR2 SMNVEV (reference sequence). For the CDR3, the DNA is TGTGCCAGCAGTTCGACAGGGGCCCCCACCATCCGGCACTTC. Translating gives CASSSTGAPTIRHF.

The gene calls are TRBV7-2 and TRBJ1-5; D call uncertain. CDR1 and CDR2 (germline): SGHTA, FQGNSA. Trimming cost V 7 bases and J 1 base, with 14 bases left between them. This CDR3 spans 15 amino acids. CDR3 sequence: CASNPAWTSNQPQHF. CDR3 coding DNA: TGTGCCAGCAACCCGGCCTGGACCAGCAATCAGCCCCAGCATTTT.

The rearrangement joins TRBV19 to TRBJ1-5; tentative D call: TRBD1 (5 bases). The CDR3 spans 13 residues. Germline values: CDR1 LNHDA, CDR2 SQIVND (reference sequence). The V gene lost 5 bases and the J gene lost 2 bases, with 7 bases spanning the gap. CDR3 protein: CASSRDGNQPQHF. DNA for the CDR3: TGTGCCAGTAGTCGGGACGGCAATCAGCCCCAGCATTTT.

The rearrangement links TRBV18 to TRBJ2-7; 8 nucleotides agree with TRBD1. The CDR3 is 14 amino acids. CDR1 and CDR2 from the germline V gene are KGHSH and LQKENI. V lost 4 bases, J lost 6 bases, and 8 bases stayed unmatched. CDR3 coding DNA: TGTGCCAGCTCACAGGGACAGGAGAAAGGCGAGCAGTACTTC. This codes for CASSQGQEKGEQYF.

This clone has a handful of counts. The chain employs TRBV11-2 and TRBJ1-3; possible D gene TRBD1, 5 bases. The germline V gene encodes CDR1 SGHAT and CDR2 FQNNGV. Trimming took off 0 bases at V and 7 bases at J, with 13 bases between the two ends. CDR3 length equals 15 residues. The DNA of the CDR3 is TGTGCCAGCAGCTTAGAAGACAGCTATCGGAACACCATATATTTT. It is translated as CASSLEDSYRNTIYF.

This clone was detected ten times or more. The CDR3 here is CASSLGGYGGNTIYF. CDR3 bases: TGTGCCAGCAGCCTCGGGGGGTACGGTGGAAACACCATATATTTT. The gene calls are TRBV14 and TRBJ1-3; D is perhaps TRBD1 (5 bases). From germline, CDR1 is SGHDN and CDR2 FVKESK. This CDR3 is built from 15 residues. V lost 4 bases and J 3 bases, leaving 13 bases between the germline ends.

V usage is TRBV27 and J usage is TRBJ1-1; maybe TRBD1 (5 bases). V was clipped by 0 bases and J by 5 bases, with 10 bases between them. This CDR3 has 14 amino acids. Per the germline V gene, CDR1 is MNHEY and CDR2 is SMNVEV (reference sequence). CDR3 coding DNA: TGTGCCAGCAGTTTATCGCCAGGGCGGACTGAAGCTTTCTTT. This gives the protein CASSLSPGRTEAFF.

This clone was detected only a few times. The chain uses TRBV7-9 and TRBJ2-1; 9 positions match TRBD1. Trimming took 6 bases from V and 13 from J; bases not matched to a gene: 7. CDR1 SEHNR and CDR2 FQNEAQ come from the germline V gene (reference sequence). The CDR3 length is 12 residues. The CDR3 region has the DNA TGTGCCAGCAGTGCTCCGGGACAGGGTCAGTTCTTC. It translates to CASSAPGQGQFF.

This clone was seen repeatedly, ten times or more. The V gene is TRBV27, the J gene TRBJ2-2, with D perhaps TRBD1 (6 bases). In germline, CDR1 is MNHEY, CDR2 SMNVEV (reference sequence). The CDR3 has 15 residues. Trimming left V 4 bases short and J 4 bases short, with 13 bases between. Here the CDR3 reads CASSSTGTTTGELFF. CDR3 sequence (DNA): TGTGCCAGCAGTTCAACCGGGACAACCACCGGGGAGCTGTTTTTT.

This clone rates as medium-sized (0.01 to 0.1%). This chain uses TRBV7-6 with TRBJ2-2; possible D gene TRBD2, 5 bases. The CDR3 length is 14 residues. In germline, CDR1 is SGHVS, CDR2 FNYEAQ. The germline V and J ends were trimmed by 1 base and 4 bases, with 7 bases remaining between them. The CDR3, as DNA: TGTGCCAGCAGCTTAGTTGGGAGCACCGGGGAGCTGTTTTTT. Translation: CASSLVGSTGELFF. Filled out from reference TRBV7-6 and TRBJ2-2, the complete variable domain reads GAGVSQSPRYKVTKRGQDVALRCDPISGHVSLYWYRQALGQGPEFLTYFNYEAQQDKSGLPNDRFSAERPEGSISTLTIQRTEQRDSAMYRCASSLVGSTGELFFGEGSRLTVL.

CDR3 region: CASSWEDTQYF. CDR3 bases: TGTGCCAGCAGCTGGGAAGATACGCAGTATTTT. The chain recombines TRBV11-2 with TRBJ2-3, with D uncertain. This CDR3 spans 11 amino acids. CDR1 and CDR2 (germline): SGHAT, FQNNGV. Trimming removed 4 bases at V and 5 bases at J, with 4 bases between.

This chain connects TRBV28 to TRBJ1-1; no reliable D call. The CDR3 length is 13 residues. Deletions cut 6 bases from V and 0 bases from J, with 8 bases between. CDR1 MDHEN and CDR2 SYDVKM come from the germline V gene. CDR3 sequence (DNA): TGTGCCAGCAGGGGGATATTGAACACTGAAGCTTTCTTT. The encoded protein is CASRGILNTEAFF.

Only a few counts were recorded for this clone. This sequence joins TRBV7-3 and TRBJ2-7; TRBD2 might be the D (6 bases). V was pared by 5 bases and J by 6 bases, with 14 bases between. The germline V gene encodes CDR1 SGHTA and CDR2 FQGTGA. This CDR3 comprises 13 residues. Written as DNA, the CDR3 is TGTGCCAGCAGCCTGACGGGAGAGGGCGAGCAGTACTTC. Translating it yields CASSLTGEGEQYF.

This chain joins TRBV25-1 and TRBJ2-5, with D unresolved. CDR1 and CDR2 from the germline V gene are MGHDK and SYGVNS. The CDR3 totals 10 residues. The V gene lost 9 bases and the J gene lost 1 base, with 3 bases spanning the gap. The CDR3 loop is CASLQETQYF. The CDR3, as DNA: TGTGCCAGTCTCCAAGAGACCCAGTACTTC.

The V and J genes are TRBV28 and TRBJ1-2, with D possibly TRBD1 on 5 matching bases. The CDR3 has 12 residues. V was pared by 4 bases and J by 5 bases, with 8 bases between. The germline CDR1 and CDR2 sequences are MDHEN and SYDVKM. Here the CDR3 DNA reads TGTGCCAGCAGTTCCTCAGGGTATGGCTACACCTTC. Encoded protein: CASSSSGYGYTF.

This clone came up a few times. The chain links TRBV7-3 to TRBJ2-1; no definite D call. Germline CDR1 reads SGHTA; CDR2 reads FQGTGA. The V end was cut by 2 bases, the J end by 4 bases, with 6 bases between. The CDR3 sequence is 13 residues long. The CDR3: CASSLSEYNEQFF. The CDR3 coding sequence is TGTGCCAGCAGCTTATCAGAGTACAATGAGCAGTTCTTC.

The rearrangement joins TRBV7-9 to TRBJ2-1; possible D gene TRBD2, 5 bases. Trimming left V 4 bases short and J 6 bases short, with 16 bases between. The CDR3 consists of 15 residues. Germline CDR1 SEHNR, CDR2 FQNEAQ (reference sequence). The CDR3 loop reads CASSSLVERPNEQFF. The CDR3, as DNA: TGTGCCAGCAGCTCACTAGTGGAGAGGCCCAATGAGCAGTTCTTC.

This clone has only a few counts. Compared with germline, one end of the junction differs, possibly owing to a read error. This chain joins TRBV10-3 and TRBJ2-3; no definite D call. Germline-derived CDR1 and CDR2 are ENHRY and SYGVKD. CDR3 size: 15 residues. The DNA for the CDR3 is TGTGCCATCAGTTCCGATCACATACGCACTGATACGCAGTATTTT. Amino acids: CAISSDHIRTDTQYF.

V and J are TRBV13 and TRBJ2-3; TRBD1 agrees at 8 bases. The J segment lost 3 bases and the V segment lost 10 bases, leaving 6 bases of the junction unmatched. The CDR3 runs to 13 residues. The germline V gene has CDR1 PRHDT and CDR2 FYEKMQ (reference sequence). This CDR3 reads CATLRQGTDTQYF. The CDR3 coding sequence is TGTGCCACTCTACGACAGGGGACAGATACGCAGTATTTT. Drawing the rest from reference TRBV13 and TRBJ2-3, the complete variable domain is AAGVIQSPRHLIKEKRETATLKCYPIPRHDTVYWYQQGPGQDPQFLISFYEKMQSDKGSIPDRFSAQQFSDYHSELNMSSLELGDSALYFCATLRQGTDTQYFGPGTRLTVL.

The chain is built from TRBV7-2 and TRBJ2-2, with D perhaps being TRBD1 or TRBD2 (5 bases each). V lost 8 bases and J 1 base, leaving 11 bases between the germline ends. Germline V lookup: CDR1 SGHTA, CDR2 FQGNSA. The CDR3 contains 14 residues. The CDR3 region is CASGLGVNTGELFF. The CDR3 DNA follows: TGTGCCAGCGGTCTGGGGGTGAACACCGGGGAGCTGTTTTTT.

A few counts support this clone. CDR3 bases: TGTGGTCGCGACTATGGCTACACCTTC. This sequence encodes CGRDYGYTF. The J gene is TRBJ1-2, the V gene TRBV7-2; D is undetermined. Germline V gene lookup returns CDR1 SGHTA and CDR2 FQGNSA. This CDR3 comprises 9 residues.

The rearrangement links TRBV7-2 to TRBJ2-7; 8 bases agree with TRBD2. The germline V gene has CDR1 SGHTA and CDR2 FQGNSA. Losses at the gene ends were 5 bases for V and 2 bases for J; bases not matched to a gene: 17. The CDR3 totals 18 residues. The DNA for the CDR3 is TGTGCCAGCAGCGTGGTCGGGGGGCCCGGGACTAGAACCTACGAGCAGTACTTC. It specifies CASSVVGGPGTRTYEQYF. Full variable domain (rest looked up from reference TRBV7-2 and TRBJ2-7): GAGVSQSPSNKVTEKGKDVELRCDPISGHTALYWYRQSLGQGLEFLIYFQGNSAPDKSGLPSDRFSAERTGGSVSTLTIQRTQQEDSAVYLCASSVVGGPGTRTYEQYFGPGTRLTVT.

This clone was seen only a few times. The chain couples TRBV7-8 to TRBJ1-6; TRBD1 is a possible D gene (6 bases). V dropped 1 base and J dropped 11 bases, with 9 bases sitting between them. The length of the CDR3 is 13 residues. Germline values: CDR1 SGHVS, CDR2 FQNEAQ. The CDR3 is CASSLDRVTPLHF. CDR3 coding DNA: TGTGCCAGCAGCTTAGACAGGGTTACACCCCTCCACTTT.

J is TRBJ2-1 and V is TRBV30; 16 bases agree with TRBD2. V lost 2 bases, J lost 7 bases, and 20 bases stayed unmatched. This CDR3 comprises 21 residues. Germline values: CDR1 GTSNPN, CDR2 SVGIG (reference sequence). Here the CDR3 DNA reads TGTGCCTGGAGTCCTACTTCGGGACACCTGGGACTAGCGGGAGGGCATAATGAGCAGTTCTTC. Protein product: CAWSPTSGHLGLAGGHNEQFF. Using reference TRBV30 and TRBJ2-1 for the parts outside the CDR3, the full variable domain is SQTIHQWPATLVQPVGSPLSLECTVEGTSNPNLYWYRQAAGRGLQLLFYSVGIGQISSEVPQNLSASRPQDRQFILSSKKLLLSDSGFYLCAWSPTSGHLGLAGGHNEQFFGPGTRLTVL.

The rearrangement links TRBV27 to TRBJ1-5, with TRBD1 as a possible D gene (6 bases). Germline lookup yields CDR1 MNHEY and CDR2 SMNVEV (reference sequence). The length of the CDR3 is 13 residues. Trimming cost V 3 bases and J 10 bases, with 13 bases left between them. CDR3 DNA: TGTGCCAGCAGTTTCAGGGGTGGGGAACCCCAGCATTTT. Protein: CASSFRGGEPQHF.

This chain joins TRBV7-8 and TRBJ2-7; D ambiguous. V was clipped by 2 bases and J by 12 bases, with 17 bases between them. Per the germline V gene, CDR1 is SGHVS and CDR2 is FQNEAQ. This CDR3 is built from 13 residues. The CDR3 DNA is TGTGCCAGCAGCTTAACTCGCGAGCACCCCGGGTACTTC. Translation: CASSLTREHPGYF.

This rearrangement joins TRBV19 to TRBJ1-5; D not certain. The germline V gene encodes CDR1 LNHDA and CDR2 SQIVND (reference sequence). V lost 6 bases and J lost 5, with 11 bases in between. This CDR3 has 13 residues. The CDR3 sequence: CASRVGADQPQHF. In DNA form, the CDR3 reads TGTGCCAGTAGAGTGGGTGCTGATCAGCCCCAGCATTTT.